This TCR beta chain derives from a study of HIV-infected patients and healthy controls. Study information: Viral load fell to undetectable in about 70% of the 16 patients by the second blood draw.

This clonotype was observed a handful of times. Its antigen remains unidentified. The germline CDR1 and CDR2 sequences are LGHDT and YNNKEL (reference sequence). The V gene end was trimmed by 4 bases and the J gene end by 3 bases; junction bases not matched to a gene: 2. This CDR3 is built from 14 residues. cDNA was made from 400 to 500 ng RNA using alpha and beta constant primers. Alpha and beta chain libraries were made separately by chain-specific third strand synthesis with multiplexing indices. Ligation attached cDNA to a 5' RACE adapter that carried a random hexamer and SP2 site. TCRdb reprocessed the 5' RACE reads with MiXCR, giving one entry per CDR3 protein. The sample shows under 4,000 distinct CDR3 sequences, 20% to 25% of them seen only once. All unsorted peripheral T cells were captured because whole blood was used without fractionation. The study, taken as a whole, reports: When repertoires were size-matched, rare events in HIV-infected data became overweighted.

The V call is TRBV3-1, the J call TRBJ1-5, with 8 bases fitting TRBD1. The receptor was isolated from an adult with HIV infection. The material sequenced was blood, taken before antiretroviral therapy. The chain's CDR3 is CASSPGQANQPQHF. The CDR3 coding sequence is TGTGCCAGCAGCCCGGGACAGGCCAATCAGCCCCAGCATTTT.